The rows below give T cell receptor beta chains drawn from one sample of a study of CD8 T cells in ankylosing spondylitis. TCRdb reanalysed the 5' RACE reads using MiXCR and keeps one entry per CDR3 protein. This sample has a few hundred thousand distinct CDR3 sequences; 20% to 25% occur once, and the top ten carry about 15%. Sequenced sample: blood, either unsorted or a sorted T cell fraction (not recorded which). These receptors all come from a male donor with ankylosing spondylitis. Both conserved end residues are part of each CDR3. D genes are given only for firm matches. Not every row has a clone size; where given, it reads once, few, many or a size class.

j_call d_call v_call clone_size cdr3_aa cdr3_nt
TRBJ1-4 TRBD1 TRBV4-2 . CASSQGQGVVATNEKLFF TGTGCCAGCAGCCAAGGACAGGGGGTCGTAGCAACTAATGAAAAACTGTTTTTT
TRBJ2-3 . TRBV18 . CASSLRVTTAASTDTQYF TGTGCCAGCTCGCTACGGGTTACCACGGCCGCTAGCACAGATACGCAGTATTTT
TRBJ2-2 . TRBV29-1 many CSVTEAGPGELFF TGCAGCGTAACCGAGGCTGGCCCCGGGGAGCTGTTTTTT
TRBJ2-3 . TRBV4-1 . CASSQEWGVPDTQYF TGCGCCAGCAGCCAGGAATGGGGGGTCCCAGATACGCAGTATTTT
TRBJ1-1 . TRBV20-1 many CSALGEAPQGTEAFF TGCAGTGCTCTGGGGGAGGCACCCCAAGGAACTGAAGCTTTCTTT
TRBJ1-1 TRBD1 TRBV6-2/TRBV6-3 . CASTGQGRAEAFF TGTGCCAGCACCGGACAGGGAAGAGCTGAAGCTTTCTTT
TRBJ2-5 . TRBV20-1 few CSASGGQSESQYF TGCAGTGCTAGCGGGGGACAGAGTGAGTCCCAGTACTTC
TRBJ2-7 . TRBV5-1 few CASSNLAYEQYF TGCGCCAGCAGCAACCTAGCGTACGAGCAGTACTTC
TRBJ1-6 . TRBV3-1 few CASSQGYEVSPLHF TGTGCCAGCAGCCAGGGATACGAGGTTTCACCCCTCCACTTT
TRBJ1-4 . TRBV7-2 . CASSLPGAGEKLFF TGTGCCAGCAGCTTACCGGGGGCGGGGGAAAAACTGTTTTTT
TRBJ2-2 . TRBV3-1 . CASNRLTGGELFF TGTGCCAGCAACCGTCTGACAGGCGGGGAGCTGTTTTTT
TRBJ2-7 . TRBV7-2 few CASSEQGSYEQYF TGTGCCAGCAGCGAGCAAGGGTCCTACGAGCAGTACTTC
TRBJ2-7 TRBD1 TRBV29-1 few CSVWDRASSEQYF TGCAGCGTTTGGGACAGGGCCTCGAGCGAGCAGTACTTC
TRBJ2-7 TRBD1 TRBV5-1 many CASSGTANEQYF TGCGCCAGCTCCGGGACAGCTAACGAGCAGTACTTC
TRBJ2-1 . TRBV11-2 few CASSLVDGTNNEQFF TGTGCCAGCAGCTTAGTGGACGGGACAAACAATGAGCAGTTCTTC
TRBJ2-5 TRBD1 TRBV10-3 few CAIKRGQGGETQYF TGTGCCATCAAGCGGGGACAGGGTGGGGAGACCCAGTACTTC
TRBJ2-1 TRBD2 TRBV7-2 few CASSFRAGRYNEQFF TGTGCCAGCAGCTTTCGAGCGGGACGTTACAATGAGCAGTTCTTC
TRBJ2-1 TRBD2 TRBV13 . CASSLLAAVMNEQFF TGTGCCAGCAGCTTACTAGCGGCCGTTATGAATGAGCAGTTCTTC
TRBJ2-1 . TRBV5-1 . CASSLEADSSYNEQFF TGCGCCAGCAGCTTGGAGGCCGACAGCTCCTACAATGAGCAGTTCTTC
TRBJ2-1 . TRBV6-5 . CASSYGTGNYNEQFF TGTGCCAGCAGTTACGGTACAGGGAACTACAATGAGCAGTTCTTC
TRBJ2-1 . TRBV6-2/TRBV6-3 once CASSYSALAQNEQFF TGTGCCAGCAGTTACTCGGCACTAGCCCAAAATGAGCAGTTCTTC
TRBJ2-1 . TRBV12-5 . CASGLWGNEQFF TGTGCTAGTGGTTTGTGGGGCAATGAGCAGTTCTTC
TRBJ1-2 TRBD1 TRBV5-1 few CASSTPDRGAAGYTF TGCGCCAGCAGCACCCCGGACAGGGGGGCGGCTGGCTACACCTTC
TRBJ2-1 . TRBV27 . CASTPPGYNEQFF TGTGCCAGCACCCCGCCGGGCTACAATGAGCAGTTCTTC
TRBJ1-2 TRBD1 TRBV7-2 few CASSPETGVRGYTF TGTGCCAGCAGCCCGGAAACAGGGGTCCGTGGCTACACCTTC
TRBJ2-6 . TRBV29-1 once CSVHSRASGANVLTF TGCAGCGTTCACTCACGGGCGTCTGGGGCCAACGTCCTGACTTTC